This T cell receptor beta chain was sequenced during a study of blood T cell repertoires in COVID-19. The CDR3 has 16 amino acids. Per the germline V gene, CDR1 is LGHNA and CDR2 is YSLEER. Trimming left V 0 bases short and J 0 bases short, with 11 bases between. Original handling: Amplification with reference gene primers provided the estimates of nucleated cell counts. Clones were read by immunoSEQ multiplex PCR, and TCRdb kept only the in-frame ones, dropping some. The V and J calls and clone size are taken from that table; D and trimming were inferred from the DNA. The data hold fewer than 250,000 clones, with 83% observed a single time. Cohort placement rested on clinical history that participants reported themselves.

The chain couples TRBV4-3 to TRBJ1-2; no clear D. Sequenced sample: PBMCs or T cells enriched from blood (not recorded which). The clonotype originates from a woman aged 45-65 years who had been exposed to COVID-19. The CDR3 sequence is CASSQDGGRTNYGYTF. CDR3 bases: TGCGCCAGCAGCCAAGATGGTGGCAGAACTAACTATGGCTACACCTTC.